These 27 T cell receptor beta chains share one sample of origin, sequenced in a study of CD4 T cells in relation to SARS-CoV-2 and coronaviruses. Produced via immunoSEQ multiplex PCR; TCRdb's table is partial and in-frame only. The repertoire has 10,000 to 15,000 clones, 69% of them found once; the top ten carry approximately 8%. Their antigens remain unidentified. The unexposed donors gave CD4+ T cells in about 2011-2018, prior to COVID-19. The cells were cultured for roughly 11 days before CD4+ T cells were isolated. The sequenced material came from CD4+ T cells from PBMCs, cultured in vitro. Receptor source: a human donor in good health.

The V and J genes are TRBV10-3 and TRBJ1-4, with 8 bases fitting TRBD1. CDR1 ENHRY and CDR2 SYGVKD come from the germline V gene. Unmatched junction bases numbered 9, after V lost 8 bases and J lost 7 bases. This CDR3 is built from 14 residues. CDR3: CAIASGGGGEKLFF. The CDR3 DNA reads TGTGCCATCGCGTCAGGGGGCGGAGGTGAAAAACTGTTTTTT.

The chain combines TRBV24-1 with TRBJ2-6; 8 positions agree with TRBD1. Trimming removed 5 bases from V and 4 bases from J; junction bases left unmatched: 6. The V gene's germline CDR1 is KGHDR and CDR2 SFDVKD. The CDR3 has 16 residues. The chain's CDR3 is CATSGWTGKGANVLTF. For the CDR3, the DNA is TGTGCCACCAGTGGGTGGACAGGGAAGGGGGCCAACGTCCTGACTTTC.

A note on this clone: One junction end disagrees with the germline gene, perhaps due to a read error. The chain is built from TRBV7-8 and TRBJ2-7, with a tentative D call TRBD2 (6 bases). The germline gives CDR1 SGHVS, CDR2 FQNEAQ. This CDR3 has 13 amino acids. In nucleotides, the CDR3 is TGTGCCAGCAGCGGCCGGGACTGGGGGGTGATGGGGTTC. It is translated as CASSGRDWGVMGF.

This clone was counted between two and nine times. J is TRBJ2-2 and V is TRBV5-1; 7 bases match TRBD2. CDR1 and CDR2 from the germline V gene are SGHRS and YFSETQ. With V trimmed by 2 bases and J by 5 bases, 6 bases remained unmatched. The length of the CDR3 is 15 residues. CDR3 region: CASSLGGSGTGELFF. The CDR3 DNA reads TGCGCCAGCAGCTTAGGCGGGAGCGGAACCGGGGAGCTGTTTTTT.

The rearrangement uses TRBV9 and TRBJ2-7, with TRBD2 identical over 9 bases. The CDR3 has 17 residues. Germline V gene data show CDR1 as SGDLS and CDR2 as YYNGEE. The J segment lost 1 base and the V segment lost 1 base, leaving 9 bases of the junction unmatched. CDR3 sequence reads: CASSVPLWREGSYEQYF. In DNA form, the CDR3 reads TGTGCCAGCAGCGTACCTTTGTGGCGGGAGGGGTCCTACGAGCAGTACTTC. Drawing the rest from reference TRBV9 and TRBJ2-7, the complete variable domain is DSGVTQTPKHLITATGQRVTLRCSPRSGDLSVYWYQQSLDQGLQFLIQYYNGEERAKGNILERFSAQQFPDLHSELNLSSLELGDSALYFCASSVPLWREGSYEQYFGPGTRLTVT.

The chain recombines TRBV27 with TRBJ1-4; 8 bases are a match to TRBD1. The CDR3 is made up of 14 amino acids. V shed 4 bases and J 5 bases; nucleotides not matched to a gene: 3. Germline V gene sequence: CDR1 MNHEY, CDR2 SMNVEV (reference sequence). The CDR3 sequence: CASSYRGKNEKLFF. The CDR3 DNA sequence: TGTGCCAGCAGTTACAGGGGGAAGAATGAAAAACTGTTTTTT.

The chain links TRBV6-4 to TRBJ2-1; 10 nucleotides align to TRBD2. With V trimmed by 3 bases and J by 6 bases, 5 bases remained unmatched. The germline CDR1 and CDR2 sequences are MRHNA and SNTAGT. The CDR3 runs to 15 residues. CDR3 nucleotides: TGTGCCAGCAGTGAAGCTAGCGGGAGCTCCAATGAGCAGTTCTTC. Translated: CASSEASGSSNEQFF.

The rearrangement joins TRBV5-1 to TRBJ1-6, with D possibly being TRBD1 (5 bases). V was clipped by 4 bases and J by 7 bases, with 15 bases between them. The germline V gene has CDR1 SGHRS and CDR2 YFSETQ. This CDR3 spans 15 amino acids. This chain's CDR3 is CASSELRGLNSPLHF. CDR3 bases: TGCGCCAGCAGCGAGCTCCGGGGGTTAAATTCACCCCTCCACTTT.

This rearrangement joins TRBV5-1 to TRBJ2-7; TRBD1 agrees at 8 bases. CDR1 is SGHRS, CDR2 YFSETQ, per germline. The length of the CDR3 is 13 residues. The V and J ends lost 3 bases and 3 bases, in that order; junction bases with no gene match: 2. This chain's CDR3 is CASSSGTGYEQYF. Here the CDR3 DNA reads TGCGCCAGCAGCTCGGGGACAGGCTACGAGCAGTACTTC.

Sample share makes this clone medium-sized. In DNA form, the CDR3 reads TGTGCCAGCTCACCGGCCCCTCCTTCGTCTAACTATGGCTACACCTTC. Its protein product is CASSPAPPSSNYGYTF. The rearrangement links TRBV18 to TRBJ1-2; no reliable D call. The V end lost 3 bases, the J end lost 0 bases, and 14 bases lay between the germline ends. The CDR3 has 16 amino acids. Germline assignment: CDR1 KGHSH and CDR2 LQKENI. The whole variable domain, filled in from reference TRBV18 and TRBJ1-2, reads NAGVMQNPRHLVRRRGQEARLRCSPMKGHSHVYWYRQLPEEGLKFMVYLQKENIIDESGMPKERFSAEFPKEGPSILRIQQVVRGDSAAYFCASSPAPPSSNYGYTFGSGTRLTVV.

By share, this clone counts as medium-sized. V is TRBV7-9 and J is TRBJ2-7, with D possibly matching TRBD2 (6 bases). This CDR3 has 18 residues. Per the germline V gene, CDR1 is SEHNR and CDR2 is FQNEAQ (reference sequence). Deletions cut 5 bases from V and 3 bases from J, with 26 bases between. The CDR3 DNA follows: TGTGCCAGCAGCGGCCCAGGCAACTCGGGGGAGAGGATCTACGAGCAGTACTTC. It codes for CASSGPGNSGERIYEQYF.

The count of this clone is one. This chain connects TRBV7-8 to TRBJ1-3; D is undetermined. Per germline, CDR1 SGHVS and CDR2 FQNEAQ. The CDR3 is 13 amino acids. V was clipped by 2 bases and J by 2 bases, with 4 bases between them. CDR3 sequence reads: CASSLNTGNTIYF. The CDR3 DNA follows: TGTGCCAGCAGCTTAAATACTGGAAACACCATATATTTT.

The chain uses TRBV29-1 and TRBJ1-2; maybe TRBD1 (5 bases). The V end was cut by 4 bases, the J end by 6 bases, with 12 bases between. Germline V gene sequence: CDR1 SQVTM, CDR2 ANQGSEA. The CDR3 has 12 amino acids. The CDR3 is CSVASGGDGYTF. The CDR3 DNA reads as TGCAGCGTTGCATCGGGGGGAGATGGCTACACCTTC.

This clone occurred a few times. The chain joins TRBV20-1 to TRBJ1-6; TRBD1 might be the D (5 bases). Germline CDR1 is DFQATT and CDR2 is SNEGSKA (reference sequence). The CDR3 is made up of 14 amino acids. The germline V and J ends were trimmed by 3 bases and 4 bases, with 10 bases remaining between them. CDR3: CSASSGGYNSPLHF. The CDR3 region has the DNA TGCAGTGCTAGTTCCGGGGGGTATAATTCACCCCTCCACTTT.

This clone is a singleton in its sample. The chain employs TRBV11-2 and TRBJ2-3; TRBD1 aligns across 9 bases. Germline loops: CDR1 SGHAT, CDR2 FQNNGV. V lost 4 bases and J lost 6; bases outside the gene matches: 14. The CDR3 is made up of 17 amino acids. The CDR3 here is CASSSLGQGIWADTQYF. Written as DNA, the CDR3 is TGTGCCAGCAGCTCTTTGGGACAGGGTATTTGGGCGGATACGCAGTATTTT.

The chain has TRBV6-5 and TRBJ1-6; D perhaps matches TRBD1 (5 bases). Germline values: CDR1 MNHEY, CDR2 SVGAGI. With 6 bases removed from V and 8 bases from J, the gap between germline ends came to 14 bases. The CDR3 extends over 14 amino acids. The CDR3 loop is CASRMGGVDSPLHF. The CDR3 bases are TGTGCCAGCAGGATGGGGGGTGTGGATTCACCCCTCCACTTT.

The rearrangement uses TRBV7-2 and TRBJ1-5; weak D call: TRBD1 (6 bases). Between the trimmed V and J ends, which lost 5 bases and 4 bases, there was a span of 12 bases. Germline V CDR1 and CDR2: SGHTA, FQGNSA. CDR3 size: 14 residues. CDR3 in amino acids: CASSDGTRNQPQHF. The CDR3 DNA is TGTGCCAGCAGCGACGGGACACGGAATCAGCCCCAGCATTTT.

The rearrangement joins TRBV9 to TRBJ2-2, with D unclear. The length of the CDR3 is 17 residues. The germline V and J ends were trimmed by 2 bases and 3 bases, with 17 bases remaining between them. Germline loops: CDR1 SGDLS, CDR2 YYNGEE. This CDR3 reads CASSVAPAMGHTGELFF. CDR3 bases: TGTGCCAGCAGCGTGGCCCCGGCAATGGGTCACACCGGGGAGCTGTTTTTT.

The gene calls are TRBV14 and TRBJ1-2; D is perhaps TRBD1 (5 bases). CDR1 and CDR2 from the germline V gene are SGHDN and FVKESK. Trimming cost V 2 bases and J 7 bases, with 14 bases left between them. The CDR3 contains 14 residues. CDR3 region: CASSQLGGAGGYTF. DNA for the CDR3: TGTGCCAGCAGCCAATTAGGAGGGGCGGGTGGCTACACCTTC.

The sample holds one count of this clone. The chain has TRBV11-2 and TRBJ1-3; D remains unclear. Trimming stripped 5 bases from V and 0 bases from J, with 14 bases between. The CDR3 extends over 16 amino acids. Germline CDR1 SGHAT, CDR2 FQNNGV. The CDR3 here is CASSPTGPSSGNTIYF. The CDR3 bases are TGTGCCAGCAGCCCAACTGGCCCTAGCTCTGGAAACACCATATATTTT.

This chain links TRBV5-1 with TRBJ2-5; D remains ambiguous. The CDR3 extends over 14 amino acids. In germline, CDR1 is SGHRS, CDR2 YFSETQ. V gave up 4 bases and J gave up 1 base, with 11 bases separating them. The CDR3 loop reads CASSIDSSQETQYF. CDR3 DNA: TGCGCCAGCAGCATTGACTCAAGCCAAGAGACCCAGTACTTC. Together with reference TRBV5-1 and TRBJ2-5, the CDR3 gives the full variable domain: KAGVTQTPRYLIKTRGQQVTLSCSPISGHRSVSWYQQTPGQGLQFLFEYFSETQRNKGNFPGRFSGRQFSNSRSEMNVSTLELGDSALYLCASSIDSSQETQYFGPGTRLLVL.

The V and J genes are TRBV5-4 and TRBJ1-3; perhaps TRBD1 as D (6 bases). This CDR3 contains 15 residues. Germline CDR1 and CDR2: SGHNT and YYREEE (reference sequence). The germline V and J ends were trimmed by 9 bases and 0 bases, with 16 bases remaining between them. CDR3 residues: CATATGANSGNTIYF. The DNA of the CDR3 is TGTGCCACGGCAACGGGGGCGAACTCTGGAAACACCATATATTTT.

The chain uses TRBV29-1 and TRBJ2-7; no clear D gene. The CDR3 consists of 11 residues. Germline loops: CDR1 SQVTM, CDR2 ANQGSEA. Trimming shortened V by 4 bases and J by 5 bases, and 9 bases separated the two germline ends. The CDR3 DNA reads as TGCAGCGTTGCGGGTTTCCACGAGCAGTACTTC. It encodes CSVAGFHEQYF.

V gene TRBV27 combines with J gene TRBJ2-1; possible D gene TRBD1, 5 bases. With 5 bases removed from V and 8 bases from J, the gap between germline ends came to 16 bases. This CDR3 has 14 amino acids. Per the germline V gene, CDR1 is MNHEY and CDR2 is SMNVEV (reference sequence). CDR3 protein: CASSRRGGRHEQFF. The CDR3 nucleotides are TGTGCCAGCAGTCGAAGGGGTGGGCGGCATGAGCAGTTCTTC.

V and J are TRBV6-5 and TRBJ2-7; D is perhaps TRBD1 (6 bases). Germline values: CDR1 MNHEY, CDR2 SVGAGI. The CDR3 covers 15 residues. V lost 0 bases and J lost 0, with 9 bases in between. The CDR3 DNA follows: TGTGCCAGCAGTTACTCCATGACAGGCTCCTACGAGCAGTACTTC. It codes for CASSYSMTGSYEQYF.

In nucleotides, the CDR3 is TGTGCCAGTAGTATAGGTACATACACCGGGGAGCTGTTTTTT. Protein product: CASSIGTYTGELFF. The rearrangement links TRBV19 to TRBJ2-2, with D unresolved. The V gene's germline CDR1 is LNHDA and CDR2 SQIVND (reference sequence). The length of the CDR3 is 14 residues. Trimming left V 1 base short and J 3 bases short, with 6 bases between.

V gene TRBV7-2 combines with J gene TRBJ2-1; 9 nucleotides agree with TRBD2. This CDR3 has 15 amino acids. Germline CDR1 SGHTA, CDR2 FQGNSA. V lost 1 base and J lost 3; bases outside the gene matches: 1. CDR3 in DNA: TGTGCCAGCAGCTTAGTGACTAGCGGCTACAATGAGCAGTTCTTC. The encoded protein is CASSLVTSGYNEQFF.